These 17 T cell receptor beta chains were sequenced from one sample in a study of T cell clonality in common variable immunodeficiency. Study outcomes and limitations: Common variable immunodeficiency TCR beta sequences reportedly had fewer deletions and N-nucleotide insertions.

Data came from immunoSEQ multiplex PCR; TCRdb stores just in-frame clones and leaves some out. Sampling found around 9,200 clones, none seen once. Antigen specificity for these receptors is unknown. Input material: peripheral blood mononuclear cells. These receptor sequences come from a human donor with common variable immunodeficiency.

This clone appeared many times. The read gets to within 3 residues of the CDR3 end, and the germline J gene fills in the rest. The chain is built from TRBV7-9 and TRBJ2-7; 9 positions agree with TRBD2. J lost 3 bases, V lost 5 bases, and 8 bases had no gene match. The CDR3 covers 15 residues. The germline V gene has CDR1 SEHNR and CDR2 FQNEAQ (reference sequence). The CDR3 reads CASSPGGLASYEQYF. The part of the CDR3 DNA that was read is TGTGCCAGCAGCCCTGGGGGACTAGCTAGCTACGAG.

This clone has at least ten counts. The sequenced fragment ends 3 residues before the CDR3 boundary, so the rest is inferred from the germline J gene. The chain has TRBV7-8 and TRBJ2-7; 8 bases are a match to TRBD1. Germline V gene sequence: CDR1 SGHVS, CDR2 FQNEAQ. The V segment lost 2 bases and the J segment 2 bases; nucleotides outside the gene matches: 5. The CDR3 runs to 15 residues. The sequenced part of the CDR3 DNA is TGTGCCAGCAGCTTAATAGGACAGGGAACCTACGAG. This translates into CASSLIGQGTYE. The CDR3 in its entirety is CASSLIGQGTYEQYF.

This clone is medium-sized within its sample. The CDR3 is cut off 3 residues early in the read; its end comes from the germline J gene. The chain employs TRBV28 and TRBJ2-7, with 9 bases identical to TRBD2. Germline V gives CDR1 MDHEN, CDR2 SYDVKM. The V gene end was trimmed by 2 bases and the J gene end by 3 bases; junction bases not matched to a gene: 2. CDR3 size: 14 residues. The CDR3 region is CASSLAGGFYEQYF. The covered CDR3 bases are TGTGCCAGCAGTTTAGCGGGAGGGTTCTACGAG.

By share, this clone counts as medium-sized. The CDR3 is cut off 3 residues early in the read; its end comes from the germline J gene. The chain recombines TRBV19 with TRBJ1-4; 7 positions agree with TRBD1. The CDR3 is made up of 16 amino acids. J was trimmed by 1 base and V by 5 bases; bases with no gene match: 7. CDR1 LNHDA and CDR2 SQIVND come from the germline V gene (reference sequence). The CDR3 bases that were read are TGTGCCAGTAGTGCGAGACAGGGTGGAACTAATGAAAAA. Translated: CASSARQGGTNEK. The entire CDR3 reads CASSARQGGTNEKLFF.

In its sample, this clone was seen many times. The sequenced fragment ends 3 residues before the CDR3 boundary, so the rest is inferred from the germline J gene. The chain has TRBV6-1 and TRBJ1-5; D uncertain. CDR3 length: 15 amino acids. Germline loops: CDR1 MNHNS, CDR2 SASEGT. V shed 1 base and J shed 0 bases, with 7 bases lying between them. The DNA read from the CDR3 is TGTGCCAGCAGTGAAGACAGATATAGCAATCAGCCC. Its translation is CASSEDRYSNQP. The full CDR3 reads CASSEDRYSNQPQHF.

Sample share makes this clone medium-sized. The observed sequence ends 3 residues before the CDR3 terminus, with the missing tail filled in from the germline J gene. The chain combines TRBV30 with TRBJ2-2; no definite D call. The CDR3 spans 13 residues. Trimming pared 4 bases from V and 1 base from J, leaving 7 bases between. Germline CDR1 is GTSNPN and CDR2 is SVGIG (reference sequence). CDR3 DNA, as far as it was read: TGTGCCTGGAATACTGGGAACACCGGGGAG. As protein: CAWNTGNTGE. The whole CDR3 protein reads CAWNTGNTGELFF.

Notes on this clone: This probably arose from a read error, given a far larger clone one base away. Coverage ceases 3 residues before the CDR3 finishes, and the germline J gene fills in the end. The V call is TRBV11-3, the J call TRBJ2-1; the D is unclear. The CDR3 sequence is 13 residues long. Germline assignment: CDR1 SGHNT and CDR2 YENEEA. Trimming removed 1 base from V and 6 bases from J, with 7 bases in between. CDR3 DNA, as far as it was read: TGTGCCAGCAGCTTAGCAGTTGGCAATGAG. Its protein product is CASSLAVGNE. The entire CDR3 is CASSLAVGNEQFF.

Within the sample, this clone is medium-sized (0.01 to 0.1%). From the germline J gene comes the end of the CDR3, since the read stops 3 residues before it. V usage is TRBV5-1 and J usage is TRBJ2-2, with a weak D call TRBD1 (6 bases). The length of the CDR3 is 14 residues. Germline loops: CDR1 SGHRS, CDR2 YFSETQ. The CDR3 is CGSSLDSYTGELFF. CDR3 bases read: TGCGGAAGCAGCTTGGACAGCTACACCGGGGAG. The full variable domain, in which reference TRBV5-1 and TRBJ2-2 provide the parts outside the CDR3, is KAGVTQTPRYLIKTRGQQVTLSCSPISGHRSVSWYQQTPGQGLQFLFEYFSETQRNKGNFPGRFSGRQFSNSRSEMNVSTLELGDSALYLCGSSLDSYTGELFFGEGSRLTVL.

This clone occurred many times. The read terminates 3 residues before the CDR3 end, so the remaining end is supplied by the germline J gene. The chain combines TRBV5-1 with TRBJ1-3; D is uncertain. The CDR3 totals 13 residues. CDR1 and CDR2 (germline): SGHRS, YFSETQ. V was cut by 4 bases and J by 3 bases, with 8 bases left in between. The sequenced part of the CDR3 DNA is TGCGCCAGCAGCGGAAACAGTGGAAACACC. It is translated as CASSGNSGNT. The complete CDR3 sequence is CASSGNSGNTIYF.

The table lists this clone with many counts. The CDR3 end lies 3 residues beyond the end of the read and is filled in from the germline J gene. This sequence joins TRBV7-2 and TRBJ1-5; 11 bases agree with TRBD1. CDR1 is SGHTA, CDR2 FQGNSA, per germline. CDR3 size: 14 residues. CDR3: CASSPGTGGRPQHF. The CDR3 bases that were read are TGTGCCAGCAGCCCTGGGACAGGGGGTCGACCC.

This clone was seen at least ten times. The read ends 3 residues before the CDR3 terminus; that terminus is restored from the germline J gene. The gene calls are TRBV7-2 and TRBJ1-2, with 8 bases lining up with TRBD1. The CDR3 contains 15 residues. V lost 4 bases, J lost 0 bases, and 4 bases stayed unmatched. Germline V lookup: CDR1 SGHTA, CDR2 FQGNSA. The CDR3 loop is CASSSSTGANYGYTF. The sequenced part of the CDR3 DNA is TGTGCCAGCAGCTCATCGACAGGGGCTAACTATGGC.

This clone was counted ten times or more. The read finishes 3 residues shy of the CDR3 end, and the germline J gene is used to complete it. V is TRBV6-1 and J is TRBJ2-7; a weak D match, TRBD1 (6 bases). V was shortened by 1 base and J by 4 bases, with 14 bases between the two germline ends. Germline-derived CDR1 and CDR2 are MNHNS and SASEGT. This CDR3 has 15 amino acids. The part of the CDR3 DNA that was read is TGTGCCAGCAGTGAAGTGATGGACAGAGCTTACGAG. Translating it yields CASSEVMDRAYE. The whole CDR3 protein is CASSEVMDRAYEQYF.

By frequency in the sample, this clone is medium-sized (0.01 to 0.1%). The read terminates 3 residues ahead of where the CDR3 ends, so the germline J gene completes it. The chain has TRBV7-3 and TRBJ2-1; 7 bases line up with TRBD2. CDR1 is SGHTA and CDR2 is FQGTGA in the germline V gene. This CDR3 comprises 16 residues. J was trimmed by 0 bases and V by 5 bases; bases with no gene match: 7. CDR3 bases read: TGTGCCAGCAGCCCAACTAGCGAGAGCTCCTACAATGAG. Translated, it gives CASSPTSESSYNE. The entire CDR3 protein reads CASSPTSESSYNEQFF.

This clone was picked up many times. The read ends 3 residues early relative to the CDR3; the germline J gene fills the gap. This chain joins TRBV29-1 and TRBJ2-7; perhaps TRBD2 as D (6 bases). V shed 7 bases and J shed 0 bases, with 16 bases lying between them. Germline CDR1 reads SQVTM; CDR2 reads ANQGSEA. The CDR3 runs to 14 residues. Partial CDR3 DNA: TGCAGCGCTGTGGAGGGCAGGAGCTCCTACGAG. Its translation is CSAVEGRSSYE. The CDR3 in full is CSAVEGRSSYEQYF.

Many counts were recorded for this clone. The read finishes 3 residues shy of the CDR3 end, and the germline J gene is used to complete it. V is TRBV12-3 or TRBV12-4 and J is TRBJ2-2; 13 bases agree with TRBD2. CDR3 size: 16 residues. J gave up 7 bases and V 5 bases, and 7 bases lay outside the gene matches. CDR3 DNA, as far as it was read: TGTGCCAGCAGTCGTACTAGCGGGGGGGCCGTCGGGGAG. It codes for CASSRTSGGAVGE. Given in full, the CDR3 is CASSRTSGGAVGELFF.

This clone was counted many times. The read ends 3 residues early relative to the CDR3; the germline J gene fills the gap. V and J are TRBV5-1 and TRBJ2-3, with 8 bases that match TRBD1. In germline, CDR1 is SGHRS, CDR2 YFSETQ. V was pared by 4 bases and J by 0 bases, with 16 bases of the junction left unmatched. The length of the CDR3 is 19 residues. The sequenced CDR3 bases are TGCGCCAGCAGCGAGTCCGGGACAGGTATCGGGATCAGCACAGATACG. Encoded protein: CASSESGTGIGISTDT. The CDR3 as a whole reads CASSESGTGIGISTDTQYF.

The sample holds many counts of this clone. Read data end 3 residues before the CDR3 end; the end is taken from the germline J gene. The gene calls are TRBV7-2 and TRBJ2-7, with D maybe TRBD2 (6 bases). Trimming left V 1 base short and J 1 base short, with 8 bases between. Germline V gene data show CDR1 as SGHTA and CDR2 as FQGNSA. This CDR3 is 14 amino acids long. The part of the CDR3 DNA that was read is TGTGCCAGCAGCTTAGTGGGGGGTTCCTACGAG. Its translation is CASSLVGGSYE. The full CDR3 protein reads CASSLVGGSYEQYF.